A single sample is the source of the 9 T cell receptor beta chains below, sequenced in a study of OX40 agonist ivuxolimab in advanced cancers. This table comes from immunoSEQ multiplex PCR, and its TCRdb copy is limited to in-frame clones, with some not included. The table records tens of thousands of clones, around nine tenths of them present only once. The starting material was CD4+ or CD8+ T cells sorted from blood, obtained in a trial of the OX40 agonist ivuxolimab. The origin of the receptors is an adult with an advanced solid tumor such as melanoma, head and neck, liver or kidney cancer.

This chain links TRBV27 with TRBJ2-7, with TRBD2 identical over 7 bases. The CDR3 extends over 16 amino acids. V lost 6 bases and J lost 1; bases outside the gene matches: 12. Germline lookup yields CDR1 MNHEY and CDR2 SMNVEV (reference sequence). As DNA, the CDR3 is TGTGCCAGCAGCTTACGGGGAGGGTACGAATCCTACGAGCAGTACTTC. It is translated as CASSLRGGYESYEQYF.

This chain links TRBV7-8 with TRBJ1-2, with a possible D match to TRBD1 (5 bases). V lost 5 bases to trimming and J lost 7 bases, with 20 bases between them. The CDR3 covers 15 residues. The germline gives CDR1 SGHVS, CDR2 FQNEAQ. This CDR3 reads CASSTRTTYGFGYTF. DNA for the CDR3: TGTGCCAGCAGCACCAGGACAACCTACGGGTTTGGCTACACCTTC.

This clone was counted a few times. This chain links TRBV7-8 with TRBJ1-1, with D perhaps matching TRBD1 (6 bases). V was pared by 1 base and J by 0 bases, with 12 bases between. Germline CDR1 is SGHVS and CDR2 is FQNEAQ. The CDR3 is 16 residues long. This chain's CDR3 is CASSLDPGQMNTEAFF. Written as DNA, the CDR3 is TGTGCCAGCAGCTTAGATCCGGGACAAATGAACACTGAAGCTTTCTTT.

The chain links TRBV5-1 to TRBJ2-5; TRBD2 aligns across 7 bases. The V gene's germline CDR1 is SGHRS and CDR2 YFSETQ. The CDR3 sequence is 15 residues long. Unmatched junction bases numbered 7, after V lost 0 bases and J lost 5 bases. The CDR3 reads CASSLGAGAGETQYF. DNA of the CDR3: TGCGCCAGCAGCTTGGGGGCGGGAGCGGGGGAGACCCAGTACTTC.

In nucleotides, the CDR3 is TGTGCCAGCAGCTTAGGGCTGCCCCAGCATTTT. Protein product: CASSLGLPQHF. This chain joins TRBV7-2 and TRBJ1-5; no clear D gene. Trimming took 1 base from V and 9 from J, leaving 4 bases between them. The CDR3 spans 11 residues. The V gene's germline CDR1 is SGHTA and CDR2 FQGNSA.

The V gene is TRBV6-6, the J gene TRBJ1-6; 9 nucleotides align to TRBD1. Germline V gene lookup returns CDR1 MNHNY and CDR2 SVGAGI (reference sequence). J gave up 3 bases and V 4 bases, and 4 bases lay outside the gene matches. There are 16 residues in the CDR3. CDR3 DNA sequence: TGTGCCAGCAGTTCGGGACAGGGAAGCTATAATTCACCCCTCCACTTT. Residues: CASSSGQGSYNSPLHF.

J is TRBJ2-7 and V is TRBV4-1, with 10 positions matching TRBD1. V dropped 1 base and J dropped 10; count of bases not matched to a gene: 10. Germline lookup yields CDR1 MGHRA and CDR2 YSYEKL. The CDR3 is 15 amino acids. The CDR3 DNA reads TGCGCCAGCAGCCAAGTCGGGACAGGGGATTTGGGACAGTACTTC. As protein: CASSQVGTGDLGQYF.

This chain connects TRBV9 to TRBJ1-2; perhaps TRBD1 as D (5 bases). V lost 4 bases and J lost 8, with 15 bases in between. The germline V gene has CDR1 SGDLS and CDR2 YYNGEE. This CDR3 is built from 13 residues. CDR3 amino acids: CASSPGRGGGYTF. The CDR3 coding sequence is TGTGCCAGCAGCCCTGGGAGGGGTGGCGGCTACACCTTC.

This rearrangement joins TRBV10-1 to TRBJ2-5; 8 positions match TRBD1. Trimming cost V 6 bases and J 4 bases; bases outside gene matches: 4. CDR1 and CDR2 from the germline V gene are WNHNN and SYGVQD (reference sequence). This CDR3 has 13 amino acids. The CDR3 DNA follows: TGCGCCAGCAGCCGACAGGGGAGAGAGACCCAGTACTTC. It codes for CASSRQGRETQYF.